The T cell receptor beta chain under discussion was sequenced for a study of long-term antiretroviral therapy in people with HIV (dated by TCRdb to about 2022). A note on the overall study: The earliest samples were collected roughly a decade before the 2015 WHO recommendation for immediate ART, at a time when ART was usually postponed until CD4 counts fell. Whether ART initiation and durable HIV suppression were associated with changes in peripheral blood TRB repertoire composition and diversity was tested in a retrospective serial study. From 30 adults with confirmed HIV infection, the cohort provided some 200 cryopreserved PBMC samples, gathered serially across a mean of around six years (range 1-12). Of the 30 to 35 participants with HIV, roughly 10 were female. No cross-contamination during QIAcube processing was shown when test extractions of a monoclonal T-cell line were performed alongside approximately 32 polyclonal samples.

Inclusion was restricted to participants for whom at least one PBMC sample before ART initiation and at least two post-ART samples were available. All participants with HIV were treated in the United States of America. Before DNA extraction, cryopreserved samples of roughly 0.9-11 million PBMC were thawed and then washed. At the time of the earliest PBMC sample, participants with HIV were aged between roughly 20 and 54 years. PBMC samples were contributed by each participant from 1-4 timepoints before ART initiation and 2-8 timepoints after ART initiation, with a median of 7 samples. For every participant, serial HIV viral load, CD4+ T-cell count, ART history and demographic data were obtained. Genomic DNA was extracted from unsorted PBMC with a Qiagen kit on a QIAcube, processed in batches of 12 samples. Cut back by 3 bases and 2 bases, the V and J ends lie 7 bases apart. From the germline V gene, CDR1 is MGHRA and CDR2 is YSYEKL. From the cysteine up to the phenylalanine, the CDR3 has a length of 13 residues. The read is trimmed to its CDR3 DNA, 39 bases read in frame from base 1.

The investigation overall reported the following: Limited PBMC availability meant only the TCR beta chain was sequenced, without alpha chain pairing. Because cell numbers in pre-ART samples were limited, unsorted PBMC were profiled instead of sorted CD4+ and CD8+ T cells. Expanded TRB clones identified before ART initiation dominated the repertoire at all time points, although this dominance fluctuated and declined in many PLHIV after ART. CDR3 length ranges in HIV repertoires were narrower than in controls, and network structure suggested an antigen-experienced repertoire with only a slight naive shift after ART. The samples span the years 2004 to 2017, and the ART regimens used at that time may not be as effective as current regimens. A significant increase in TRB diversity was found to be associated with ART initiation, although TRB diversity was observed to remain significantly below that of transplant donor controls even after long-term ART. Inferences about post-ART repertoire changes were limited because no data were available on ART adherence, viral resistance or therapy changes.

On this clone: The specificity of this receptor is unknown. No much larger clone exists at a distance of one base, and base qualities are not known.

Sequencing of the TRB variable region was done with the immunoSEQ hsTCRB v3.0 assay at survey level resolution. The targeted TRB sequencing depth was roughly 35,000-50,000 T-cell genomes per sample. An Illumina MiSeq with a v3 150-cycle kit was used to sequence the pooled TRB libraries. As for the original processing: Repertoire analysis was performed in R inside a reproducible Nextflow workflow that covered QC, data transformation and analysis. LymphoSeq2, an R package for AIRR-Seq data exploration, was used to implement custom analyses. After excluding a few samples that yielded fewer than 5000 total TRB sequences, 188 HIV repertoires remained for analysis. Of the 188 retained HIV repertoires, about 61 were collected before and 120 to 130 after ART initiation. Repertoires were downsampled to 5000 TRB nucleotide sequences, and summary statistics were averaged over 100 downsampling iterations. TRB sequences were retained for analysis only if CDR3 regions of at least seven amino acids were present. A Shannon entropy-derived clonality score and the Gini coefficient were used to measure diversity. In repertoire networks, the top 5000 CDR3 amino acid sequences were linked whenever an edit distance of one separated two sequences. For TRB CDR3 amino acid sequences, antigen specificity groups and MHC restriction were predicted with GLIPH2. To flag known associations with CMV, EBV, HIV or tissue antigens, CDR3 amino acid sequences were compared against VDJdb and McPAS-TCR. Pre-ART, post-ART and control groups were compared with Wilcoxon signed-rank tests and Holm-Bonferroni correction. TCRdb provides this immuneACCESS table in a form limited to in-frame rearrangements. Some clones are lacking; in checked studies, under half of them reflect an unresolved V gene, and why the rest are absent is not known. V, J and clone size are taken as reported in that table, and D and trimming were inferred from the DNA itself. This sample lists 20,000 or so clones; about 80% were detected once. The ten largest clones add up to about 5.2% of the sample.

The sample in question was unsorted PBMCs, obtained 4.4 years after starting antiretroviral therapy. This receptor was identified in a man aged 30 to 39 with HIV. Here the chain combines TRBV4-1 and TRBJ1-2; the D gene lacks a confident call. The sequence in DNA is TGCGCCAGCAGCCACGGAAACAACTATGGCTACACCTTC. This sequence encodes CASSHGNNYGYTF.